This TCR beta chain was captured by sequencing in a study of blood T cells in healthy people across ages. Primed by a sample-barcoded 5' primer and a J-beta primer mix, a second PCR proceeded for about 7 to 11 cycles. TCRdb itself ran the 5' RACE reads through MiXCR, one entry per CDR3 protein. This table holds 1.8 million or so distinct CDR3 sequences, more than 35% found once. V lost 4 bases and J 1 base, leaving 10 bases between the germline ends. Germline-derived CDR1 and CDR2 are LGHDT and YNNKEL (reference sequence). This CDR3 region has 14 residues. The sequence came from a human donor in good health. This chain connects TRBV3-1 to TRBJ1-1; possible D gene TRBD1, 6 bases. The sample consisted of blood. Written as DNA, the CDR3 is TGTGCCAGCAGCCTGGGACACAAGAACACTGAAGCTTTCTTT. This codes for CASSLGHKNTEAFF.